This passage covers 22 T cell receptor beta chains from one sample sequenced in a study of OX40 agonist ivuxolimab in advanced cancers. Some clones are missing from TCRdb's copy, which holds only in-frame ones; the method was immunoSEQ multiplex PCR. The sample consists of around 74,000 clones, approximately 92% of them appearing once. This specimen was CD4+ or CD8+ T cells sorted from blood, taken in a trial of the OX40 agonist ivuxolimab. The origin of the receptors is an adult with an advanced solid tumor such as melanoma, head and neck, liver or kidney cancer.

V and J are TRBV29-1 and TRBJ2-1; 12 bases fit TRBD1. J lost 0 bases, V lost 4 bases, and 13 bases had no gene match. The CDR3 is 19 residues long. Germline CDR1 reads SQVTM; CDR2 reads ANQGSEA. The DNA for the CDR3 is TGCAGCGTTGGGGTTGGGACAGGGGGCTGGATACGCTCCTACAATGAGCAGTTCTTC. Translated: CSVGVGTGGWIRSYNEQFF.

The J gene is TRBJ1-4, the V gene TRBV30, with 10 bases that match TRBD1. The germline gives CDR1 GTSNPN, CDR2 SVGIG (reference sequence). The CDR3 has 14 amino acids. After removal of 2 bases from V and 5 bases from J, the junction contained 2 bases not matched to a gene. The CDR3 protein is CAWSRQGANEKLFF. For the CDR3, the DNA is TGTGCCTGGAGTAGACAGGGGGCGAATGAAAAACTGTTTTTT.

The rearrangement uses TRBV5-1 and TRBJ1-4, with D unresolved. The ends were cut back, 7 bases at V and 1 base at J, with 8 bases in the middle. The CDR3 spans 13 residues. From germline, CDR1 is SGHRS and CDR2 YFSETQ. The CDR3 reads CASGDRTNEKLFF. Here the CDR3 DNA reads TGCGCCAGCGGAGACCGAACTAATGAAAAACTGTTTTTT.

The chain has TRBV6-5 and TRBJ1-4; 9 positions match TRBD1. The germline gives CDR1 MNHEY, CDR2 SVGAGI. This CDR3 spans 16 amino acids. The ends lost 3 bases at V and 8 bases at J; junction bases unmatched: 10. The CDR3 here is CASSYPSTGGDEKLFF. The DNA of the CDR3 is TGTGCCAGCAGTTATCCCTCGACAGGGGGAGACGAAAAACTGTTTTTT.

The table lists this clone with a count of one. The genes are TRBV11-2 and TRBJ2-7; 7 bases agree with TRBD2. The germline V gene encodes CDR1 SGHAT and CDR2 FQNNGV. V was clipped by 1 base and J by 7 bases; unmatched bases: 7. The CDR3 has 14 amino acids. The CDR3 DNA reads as TGTGCCAGCAGCTTAGCGGGAGGACTTTTTGAGCAGTACTTC. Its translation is CASSLAGGLFEQYF.

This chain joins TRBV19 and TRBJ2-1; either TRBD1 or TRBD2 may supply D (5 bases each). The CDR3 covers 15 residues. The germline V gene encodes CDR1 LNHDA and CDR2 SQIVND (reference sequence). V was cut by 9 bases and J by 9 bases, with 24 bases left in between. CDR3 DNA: TGTGCCAGCTCGTCCGGGACGGCCCTCAAGAGTGAGCAGTTCTTC. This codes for CASSSGTALKSEQFF.

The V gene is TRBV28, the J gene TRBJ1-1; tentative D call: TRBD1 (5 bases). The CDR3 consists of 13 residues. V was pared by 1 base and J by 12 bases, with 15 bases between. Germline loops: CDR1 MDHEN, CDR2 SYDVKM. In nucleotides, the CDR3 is TGTGCCAGCAGTTTATCCCCCCCGGGACGGACTTTCTTT. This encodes CASSLSPPGRTFF.

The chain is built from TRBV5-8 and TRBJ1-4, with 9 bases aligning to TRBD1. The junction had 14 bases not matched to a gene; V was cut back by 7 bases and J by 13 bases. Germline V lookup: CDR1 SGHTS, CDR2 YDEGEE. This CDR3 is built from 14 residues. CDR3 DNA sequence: TGTGCCAGCGGATCTGGACAGGGGAATAGCAGACTGTTTTTT. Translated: CASGSGQGNSRLFF.

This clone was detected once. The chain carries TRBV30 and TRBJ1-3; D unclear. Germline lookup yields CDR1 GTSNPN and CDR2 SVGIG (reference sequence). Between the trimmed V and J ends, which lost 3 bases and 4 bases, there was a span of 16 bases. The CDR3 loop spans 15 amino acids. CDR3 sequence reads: CAWSRRSSGGNTIYF. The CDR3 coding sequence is TGTGCCTGGAGCCGCAGGAGTTCGGGCGGAAACACCATATATTTT.

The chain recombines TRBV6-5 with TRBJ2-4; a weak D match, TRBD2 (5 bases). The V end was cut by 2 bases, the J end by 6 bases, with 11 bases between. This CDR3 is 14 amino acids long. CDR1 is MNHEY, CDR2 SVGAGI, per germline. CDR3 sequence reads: CASSYQRDLNIQYF. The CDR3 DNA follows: TGTGCCAGCAGTTACCAACGGGATTTAAACATTCAGTACTTC.

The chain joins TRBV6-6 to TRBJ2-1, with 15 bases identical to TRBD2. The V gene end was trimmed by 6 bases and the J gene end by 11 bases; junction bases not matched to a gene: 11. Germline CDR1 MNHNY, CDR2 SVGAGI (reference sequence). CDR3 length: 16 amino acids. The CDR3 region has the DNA TGTGCCAGCAGCTATGTCGGACTAGCGGGAGGGGTAAAGCAGTTCTTC. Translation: CASSYVGLAGGVKQFF.

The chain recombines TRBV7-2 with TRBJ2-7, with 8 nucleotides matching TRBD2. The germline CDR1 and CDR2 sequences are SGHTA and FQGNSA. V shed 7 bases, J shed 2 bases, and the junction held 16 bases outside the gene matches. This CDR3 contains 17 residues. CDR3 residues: CASNPGQGRAGAYEQYF. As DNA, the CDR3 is TGTGCCAGCAATCCGGGGCAGGGGAGAGCGGGAGCCTACGAGCAGTACTTC. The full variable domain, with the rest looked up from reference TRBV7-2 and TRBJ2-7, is GAGVSQSPSNKVTEKGKDVELRCDPISGHTALYWYRQSLGQGLEFLIYFQGNSAPDKSGLPSDRFSAERTGGSVSTLTIQRTQQEDSAVYLCASNPGQGRAGAYEQYFGPGTRLTVT.

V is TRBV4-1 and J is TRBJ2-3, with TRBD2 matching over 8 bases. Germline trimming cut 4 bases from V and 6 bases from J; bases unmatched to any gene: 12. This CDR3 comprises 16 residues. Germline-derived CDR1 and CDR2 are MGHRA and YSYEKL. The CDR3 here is CASSLGLAGGGDTQYF. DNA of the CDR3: TGCGCCAGCAGCCTAGGACTAGCTGGAGGGGGGGATACGCAGTATTTT.

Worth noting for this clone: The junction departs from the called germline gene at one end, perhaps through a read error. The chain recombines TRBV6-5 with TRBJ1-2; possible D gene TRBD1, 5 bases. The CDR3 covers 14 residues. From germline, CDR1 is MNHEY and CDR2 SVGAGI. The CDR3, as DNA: TGTGCCAGCAGTAACTCGGGGGGGAACTATGGCTACACCTTC. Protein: CASSNSGGNYGYTF.

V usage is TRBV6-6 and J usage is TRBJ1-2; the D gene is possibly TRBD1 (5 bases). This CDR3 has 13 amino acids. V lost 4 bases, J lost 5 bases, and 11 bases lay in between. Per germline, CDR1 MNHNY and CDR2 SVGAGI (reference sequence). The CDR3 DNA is TGTGCCAGCAGTTCCCGACAGTTTTATGGCTACACCTTC. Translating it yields CASSSRQFYGYTF.

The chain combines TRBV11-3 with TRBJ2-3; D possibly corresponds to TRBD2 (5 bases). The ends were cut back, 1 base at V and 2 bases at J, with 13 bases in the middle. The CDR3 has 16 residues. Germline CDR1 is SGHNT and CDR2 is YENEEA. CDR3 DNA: TGTGCCAGCAGCTTAGGAGGACTCCGGGCCACAGATACGCAGTATTTT. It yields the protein CASSLGGLRATDTQYF.

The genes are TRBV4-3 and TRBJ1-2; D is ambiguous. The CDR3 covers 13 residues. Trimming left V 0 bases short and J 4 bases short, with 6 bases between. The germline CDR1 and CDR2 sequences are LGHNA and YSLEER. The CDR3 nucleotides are TGCGCCAGCAGCCAAGATCCGGGCTATGGCTACACCTTC. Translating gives CASSQDPGYGYTF.

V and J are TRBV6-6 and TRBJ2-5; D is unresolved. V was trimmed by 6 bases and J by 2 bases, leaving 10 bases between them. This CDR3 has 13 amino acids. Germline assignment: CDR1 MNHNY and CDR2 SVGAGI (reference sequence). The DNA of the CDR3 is TGTGCCAGCAGGGAGAGTACTCAAGAGACCCAGTACTTC. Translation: CASRESTQETQYF.

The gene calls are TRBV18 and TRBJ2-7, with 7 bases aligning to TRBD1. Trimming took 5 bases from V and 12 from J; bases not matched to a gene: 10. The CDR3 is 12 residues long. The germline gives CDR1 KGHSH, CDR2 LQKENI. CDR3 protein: CASSGEDRVAYF. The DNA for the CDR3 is TGTGCCAGCTCAGGAGAAGACAGGGTAGCGTACTTC.

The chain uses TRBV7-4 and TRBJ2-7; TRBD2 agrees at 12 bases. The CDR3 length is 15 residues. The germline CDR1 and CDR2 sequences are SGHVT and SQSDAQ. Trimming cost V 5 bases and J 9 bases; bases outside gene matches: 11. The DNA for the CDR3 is TGTGCCAGCAGCCCCCCCCCTAGCGGGAGGGGCGTGCAGTACTTC. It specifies CASSPPPSGRGVQYF.

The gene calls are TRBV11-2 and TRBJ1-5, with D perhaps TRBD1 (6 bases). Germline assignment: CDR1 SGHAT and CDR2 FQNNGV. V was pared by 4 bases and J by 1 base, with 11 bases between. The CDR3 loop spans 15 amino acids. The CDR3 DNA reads TGTGCCAGCAGCTCAGGGGAGGTCAGCAATCAGCCCCAGCATTTT. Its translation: CASSSGEVSNQPQHF.

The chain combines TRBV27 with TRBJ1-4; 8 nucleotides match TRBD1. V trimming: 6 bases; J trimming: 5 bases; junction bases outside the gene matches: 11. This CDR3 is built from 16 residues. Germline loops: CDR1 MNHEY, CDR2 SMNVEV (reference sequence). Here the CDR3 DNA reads TGTGCCAGCAGCCTCTACAGGGGACAGGCGAATGAAAAACTGTTTTTT. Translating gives CASSLYRGQANEKLFF.